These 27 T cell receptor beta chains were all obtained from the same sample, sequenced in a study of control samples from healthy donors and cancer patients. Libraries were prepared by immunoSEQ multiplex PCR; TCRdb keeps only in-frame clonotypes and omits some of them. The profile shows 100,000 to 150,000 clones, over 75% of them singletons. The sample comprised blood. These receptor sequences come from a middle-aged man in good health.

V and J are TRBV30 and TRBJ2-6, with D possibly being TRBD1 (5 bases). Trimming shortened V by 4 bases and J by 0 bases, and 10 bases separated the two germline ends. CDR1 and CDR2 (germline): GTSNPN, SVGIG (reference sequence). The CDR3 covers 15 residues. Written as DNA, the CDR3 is TGTGCCTGGAATAAAAGGGGCTCTGGGGCCAACGTCCTGACTTTC. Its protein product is CAWNKRGSGANVLTF.

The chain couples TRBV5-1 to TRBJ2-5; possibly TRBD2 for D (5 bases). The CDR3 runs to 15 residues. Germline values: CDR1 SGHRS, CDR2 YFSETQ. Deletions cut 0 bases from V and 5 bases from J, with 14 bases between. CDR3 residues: CASSLGGYAGETQYF. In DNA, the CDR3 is TGCGCCAGCAGCTTGGGGGGTTACGCGGGTGAGACCCAGTACTTC. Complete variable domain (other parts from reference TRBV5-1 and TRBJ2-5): KAGVTQTPRYLIKTRGQQVTLSCSPISGHRSVSWYQQTPGQGLQFLFEYFSETQRNKGNFPGRFSGRQFSNSRSEMNVSTLELGDSALYLCASSLGGYAGETQYFGPGTRLLVL.

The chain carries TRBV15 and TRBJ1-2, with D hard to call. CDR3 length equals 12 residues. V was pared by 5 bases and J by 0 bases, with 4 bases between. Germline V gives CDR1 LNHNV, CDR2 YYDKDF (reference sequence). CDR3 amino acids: CATSGANYGYTF. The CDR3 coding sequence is TGTGCCACCAGCGGGGCTAACTATGGCTACACCTTC.

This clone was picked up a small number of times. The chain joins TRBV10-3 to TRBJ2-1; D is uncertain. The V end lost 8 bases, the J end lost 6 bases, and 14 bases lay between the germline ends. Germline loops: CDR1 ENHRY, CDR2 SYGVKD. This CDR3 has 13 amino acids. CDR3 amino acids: CAILQPPLNEQFF. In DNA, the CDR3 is TGTGCCATCTTACAGCCGCCCCTCAATGAGCAGTTCTTC.

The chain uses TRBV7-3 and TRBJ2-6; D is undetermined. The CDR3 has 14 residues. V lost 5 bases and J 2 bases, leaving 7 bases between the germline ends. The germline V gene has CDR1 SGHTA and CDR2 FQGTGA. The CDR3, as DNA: TGTGCCAGCAGCCCAGTACCTGGGGCCAACGTCCTGACTTTC. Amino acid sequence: CASSPVPGANVLTF.

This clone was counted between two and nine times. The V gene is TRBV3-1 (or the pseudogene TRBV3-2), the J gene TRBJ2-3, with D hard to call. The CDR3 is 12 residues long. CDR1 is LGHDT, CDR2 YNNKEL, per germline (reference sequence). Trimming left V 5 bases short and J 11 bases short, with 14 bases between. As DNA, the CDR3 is TGTGCCAGCAGCGATATACCTTTGGAGCAGTATTTT. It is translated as CASSDIPLEQYF.

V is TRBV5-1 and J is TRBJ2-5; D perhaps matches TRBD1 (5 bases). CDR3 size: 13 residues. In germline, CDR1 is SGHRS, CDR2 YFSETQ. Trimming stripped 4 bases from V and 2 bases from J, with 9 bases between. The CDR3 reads CASSRTSQETQYF. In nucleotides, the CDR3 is TGCGCCAGCAGCCGGACATCGCAAGAGACCCAGTACTTC.

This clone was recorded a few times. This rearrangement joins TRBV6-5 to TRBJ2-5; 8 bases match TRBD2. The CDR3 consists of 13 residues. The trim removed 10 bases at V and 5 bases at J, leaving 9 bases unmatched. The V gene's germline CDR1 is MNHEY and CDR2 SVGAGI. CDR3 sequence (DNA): TGTGCCATAAGGACTAGCTGGGAGGAGACCCAGTACTTC. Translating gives CAIRTSWEETQYF.

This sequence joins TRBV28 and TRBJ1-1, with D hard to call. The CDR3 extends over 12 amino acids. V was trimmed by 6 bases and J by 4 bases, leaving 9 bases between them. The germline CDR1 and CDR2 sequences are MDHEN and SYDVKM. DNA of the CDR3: TGTGCCAGCAGATATAGCGGCACTGAAGCTTTCTTT. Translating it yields CASRYSGTEAFF.

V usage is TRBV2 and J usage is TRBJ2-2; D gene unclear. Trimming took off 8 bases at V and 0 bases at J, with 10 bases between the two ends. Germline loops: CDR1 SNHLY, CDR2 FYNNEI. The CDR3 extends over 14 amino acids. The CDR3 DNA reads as TGTGCCAGCTTGGAAAGGACGAACACCGGGGAGCTGTTTTTT. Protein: CASLERTNTGELFF.

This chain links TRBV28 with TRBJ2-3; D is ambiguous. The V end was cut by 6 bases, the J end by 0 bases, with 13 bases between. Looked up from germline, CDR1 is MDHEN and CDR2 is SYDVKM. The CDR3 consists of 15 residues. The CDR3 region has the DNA TGTGCCAGCAGCGAGACGGGTACTAGCACAGATACGCAGTATTTT. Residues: CASSETGTSTDTQYF.

The CDR3 sequence: CASSYSSTIEAFF. The CDR3 DNA follows: TGTGCCAGCAGTTACTCGTCGACCATTGAAGCTTTCTTT. This chain uses TRBV6-2 or TRBV6-3 with TRBJ1-1; D remains unclear. Trimming cost V 0 bases and J 7 bases, with 9 bases left between them. Germline CDR1 and CDR2: MNHEY and SVGEGT. The CDR3 covers 13 residues.

This chain's CDR3 is CASSPQEAQYTF. Written as DNA, the CDR3 is TGTGCCAGCTCACCACAAGAAGCCCAATACACCTTC. The chain carries TRBV18 and TRBJ1-2, with D unresolved. This CDR3 is built from 12 residues. Germline CDR1 KGHSH, CDR2 LQKENI. The V end was cut by 1 base, the J end by 11 bases, with 11 bases between.

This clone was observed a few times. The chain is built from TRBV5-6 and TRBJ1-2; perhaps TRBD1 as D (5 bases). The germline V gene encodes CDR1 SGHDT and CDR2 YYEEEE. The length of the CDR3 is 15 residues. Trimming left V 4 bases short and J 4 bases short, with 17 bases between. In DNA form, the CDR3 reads TGTGCCAGCAGCACCCGGGGGGACGGACCCTATGGCTACACCTTC. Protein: CASSTRGDGPYGYTF. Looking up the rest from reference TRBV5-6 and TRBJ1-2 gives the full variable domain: DAGVTQSPTHLIKTRGQQVTLRCSPKSGHDTVSWYQQALGQGPQFIFQYYEEEERQRGNFPDRFSGHQFPNYSSELNVNALLLGDSALYLCASSTRGDGPYGYTFGSGTRLTVV.

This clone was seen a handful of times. CDR3 region: CASSSGQKNSPLHF. The CDR3 nucleotides read TGCGCCAGCAGCTCGGGACAAAAAAATTCACCCCTCCACTTT. The chain combines TRBV5-1 with TRBJ1-6, with a weak D call TRBD1 (6 bases). The CDR3 loop spans 14 amino acids. Germline V lookup: CDR1 SGHRS, CDR2 YFSETQ. V was pared by 3 bases and J by 7 bases, with 11 bases between.

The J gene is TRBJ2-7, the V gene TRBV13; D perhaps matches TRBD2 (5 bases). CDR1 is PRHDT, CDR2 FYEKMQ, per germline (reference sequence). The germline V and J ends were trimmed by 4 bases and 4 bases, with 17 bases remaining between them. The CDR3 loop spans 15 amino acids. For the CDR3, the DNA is TGTGCCAGCAGCTCAACCTCTAGCCGTGGATACGAGCAGTACTTC. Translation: CASSSTSSRGYEQYF.

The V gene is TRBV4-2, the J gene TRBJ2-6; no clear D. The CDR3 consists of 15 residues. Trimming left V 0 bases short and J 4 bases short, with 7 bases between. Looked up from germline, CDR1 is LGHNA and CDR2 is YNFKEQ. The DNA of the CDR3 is TGTGCCAGCAGCCAAGAGAGACAAGGGGCCAACGTCCTGACTTTC. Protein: CASSQERQGANVLTF.

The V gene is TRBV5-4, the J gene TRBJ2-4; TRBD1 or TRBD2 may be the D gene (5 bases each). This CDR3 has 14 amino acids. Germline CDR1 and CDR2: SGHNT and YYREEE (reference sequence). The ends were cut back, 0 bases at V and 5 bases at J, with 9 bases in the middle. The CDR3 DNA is TGTGCCAGCAGCTTGGGGGGGTCTGAAAACATTCAGTACTTC. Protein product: CASSLGGSENIQYF.

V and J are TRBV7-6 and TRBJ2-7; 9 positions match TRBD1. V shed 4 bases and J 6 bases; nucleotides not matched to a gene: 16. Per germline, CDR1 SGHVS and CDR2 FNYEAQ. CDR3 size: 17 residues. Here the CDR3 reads CASSSIPPTGGISEQYF. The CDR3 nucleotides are TGTGCCAGCAGCTCCATCCCACCGACAGGGGGGATTTCCGAGCAGTACTTC. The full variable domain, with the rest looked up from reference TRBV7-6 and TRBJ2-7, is GAGVSQSPRYKVTKRGQDVALRCDPISGHVSLYWYRQALGQGPEFLTYFNYEAQQDKSGLPNDRFSAERPEGSISTLTIQRTEQRDSAMYRCASSSIPPTGGISEQYFGPGTRLTVT.

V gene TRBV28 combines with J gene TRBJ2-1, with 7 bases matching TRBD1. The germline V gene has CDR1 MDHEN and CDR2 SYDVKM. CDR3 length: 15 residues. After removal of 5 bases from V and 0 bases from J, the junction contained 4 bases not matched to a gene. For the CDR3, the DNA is TGTGCCAGCAGTCCCGGGACAGTCTCCTACAATGAGCAGTTCTTC. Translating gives CASSPGTVSYNEQFF.

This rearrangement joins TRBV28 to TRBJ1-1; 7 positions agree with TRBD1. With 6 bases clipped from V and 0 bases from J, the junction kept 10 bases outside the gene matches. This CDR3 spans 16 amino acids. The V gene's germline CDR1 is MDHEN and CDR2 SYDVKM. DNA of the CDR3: TGTGCCAGCAGCGAAACCACGGGACAGCTGAACACTGAAGCTTTCTTT. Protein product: CASSETTGQLNTEAFF.

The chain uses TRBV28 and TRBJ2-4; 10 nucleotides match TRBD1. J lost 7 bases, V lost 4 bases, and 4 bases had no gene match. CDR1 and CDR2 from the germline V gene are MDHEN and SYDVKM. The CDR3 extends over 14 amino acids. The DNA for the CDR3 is TGTGCCAGCAGTTCAACGGGACAGGGGAACATTCAGTACTTC. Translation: CASSSTGQGNIQYF.

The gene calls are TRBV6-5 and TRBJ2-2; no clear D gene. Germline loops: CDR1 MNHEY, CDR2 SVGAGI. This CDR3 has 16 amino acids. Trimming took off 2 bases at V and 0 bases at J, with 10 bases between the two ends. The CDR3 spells CASSYGAEANTGELFF. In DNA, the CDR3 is TGTGCCAGCAGTTACGGAGCAGAAGCGAACACCGGGGAGCTGTTTTTT.

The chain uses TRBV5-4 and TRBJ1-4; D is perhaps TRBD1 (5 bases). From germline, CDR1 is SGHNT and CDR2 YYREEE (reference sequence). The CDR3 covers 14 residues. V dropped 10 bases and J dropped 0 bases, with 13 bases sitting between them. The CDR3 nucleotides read TGTGCCGTTGGGACCTCTGCAACTAATGAAAAACTGTTTTTT. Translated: CAVGTSATNEKLFF.

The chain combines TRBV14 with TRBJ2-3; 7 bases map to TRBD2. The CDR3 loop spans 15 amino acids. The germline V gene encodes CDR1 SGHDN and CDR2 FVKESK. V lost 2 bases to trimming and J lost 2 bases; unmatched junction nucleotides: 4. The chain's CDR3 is CASSQQLATTDTQYF. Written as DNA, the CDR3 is TGTGCCAGCAGCCAACAACTAGCGACCACAGATACGCAGTATTTT.

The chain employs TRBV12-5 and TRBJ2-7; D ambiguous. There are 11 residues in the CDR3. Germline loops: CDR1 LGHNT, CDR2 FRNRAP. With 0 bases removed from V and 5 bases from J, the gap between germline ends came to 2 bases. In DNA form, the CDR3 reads TGTGCTAGTGGTTTGGTACACGAGCAGTACTTC. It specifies CASGLVHEQYF.

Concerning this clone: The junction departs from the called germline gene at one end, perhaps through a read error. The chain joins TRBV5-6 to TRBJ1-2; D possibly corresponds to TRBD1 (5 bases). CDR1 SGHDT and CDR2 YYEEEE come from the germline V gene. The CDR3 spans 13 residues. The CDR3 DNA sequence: TGTGCCAGCAGCCCGGGATCCTTTTGGGGCGCCGCCTTC. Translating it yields CASSPGSFWGAAF. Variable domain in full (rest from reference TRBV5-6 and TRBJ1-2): DAGVTQSPTHLIKTRGQQVTLRCSPKSGHDTVSWYQQALGQGPQFIFQYYEEEERQRGNFPDRFSGHQFPNYSSELNVNALLLGDSALYLCASSPGSFWGAAFGSGTRLTVV.